Listed below are T cell receptor beta chains from one sample, sequenced in a study of brain T cells in children with intractable seizures. Repertoires were generated with immunoSEQ multiplex PCR, while TCRdb's copy carries only in-frame clones and drops some. The profile shows 110,000 or so clones, approximately 94% of them singletons. The source material was peripheral blood, sampled at surgery. The receptors here all came from a boy under three years old with hemimegalencephaly and intractable seizures. The CDR3 runs from the conserved cysteine through the conserved F or W. Fields, in order: CDR3 protein, CDR3 DNA, V gene, J gene, clone size, D gene. D genes are given only for firm matches. Only part of the rows carry a size: once, few, many, or a class if the clone is expanded.

CDR3 protein: CASSLAGVNSPLHF
CDR3 DNA: TGCGCCAGCAGCTTGGCAGGGGTTAATTCACCCCTCCACTTT
V gene: TRBV5-1
J gene: TRBJ1-6
clone size: .
D gene: .

CDR3 protein: CASSPNTDTQYF
CDR3 DNA: TGTGCCAGCAGTCCGAACACAGATACGCAGTATTTT
V gene: TRBV12-3/TRBV12-4
J gene: TRBJ2-3
clone size: .
D gene: .

CDR3 protein: CASSYSVTGGLGTQYF
CDR3 DNA: TGTGCCAGCAGTTACTCGGTGACAGGGGGACTTGGGACCCAGTACTTC
V gene: TRBV6-5
J gene: TRBJ2-5
clone size: .
D gene: TRBD1

CDR3 protein: CASRPTPYEQYF
CDR3 DNA: TGTGCCAGCAGACCCACGCCCTACGAGCAGTACTTC
V gene: TRBV2
J gene: TRBJ2-7
clone size: .
D gene: .

CDR3 protein: CASSLGPGMKAFF
CDR3 DNA: TGTGCCAGCAGCTTAGGACCGGGTATGAAAGCTTTCTTT
V gene: TRBV11-3
J gene: TRBJ1-1
clone size: .
D gene: .

CDR3 protein: CASSTGQGFRGYTF
CDR3 DNA: TGTGCCAGCAGCACGGGACAGGGGTTCCGCGGCTACACCTTC
V gene: TRBV5-4
J gene: TRBJ1-2
clone size: .
D gene: TRBD1

CDR3 protein: CTSSAQGGGASSYEQYF
CDR3 DNA: TGCACCAGCAGCGCCCAGGGGGGGGGCGCGAGTAGTTACGAGCAGTACTTC
V gene: TRBV1
J gene: TRBJ2-7
clone size: .
D gene: .

CDR3 protein: CASSLRRTSVTYEQYF
CDR3 DNA: TGTGCCAGCAGCTTACGTCGGACTAGCGTAACCTACGAGCAGTACTTC
V gene: TRBV7-9
J gene: TRBJ2-7
clone size: .
D gene: TRBD2

CDR3 protein: CASSRTSGSYEQYF
CDR3 DNA: TGCGCCAGCAGCCGGACTAGCGGGAGTTACGAGCAGTACTTC
V gene: TRBV4-1
J gene: TRBJ2-7
clone size: .
D gene: TRBD2

CDR3 protein: CAISESRVSGELFF
CDR3 DNA: TGTGCCATCAGTGAGTCGAGAGTCTCCGGGGAGCTGTTTTTT
V gene: TRBV10-3
J gene: TRBJ2-2
clone size: .
D gene: .

CDR3 protein: CASSPPAWTPNSPLHF
CDR3 DNA: TGCGCCAGCAGCCCCCCAGCGTGGACACCTAATTCACCCCTCCACTTT
V gene: TRBV4-1
J gene: TRBJ1-6
clone size: .
D gene: .

CDR3 protein: CASSKDRNSLPNTEAFF
CDR3 DNA: TGTGCCAGCAGCAAAGATCGGAACTCTCTTCCGAACACTGAAGCTTTCTTT
V gene: TRBV21-1
J gene: TRBJ1-1
clone size: .
D gene: .

CDR3 protein: CASSLQGARGTEAFF
CDR3 DNA: TGTGCCAGCAGTTTGCAGGGGGCGAGGGGTACTGAAGCTTTCTTT
V gene: TRBV28
J gene: TRBJ1-1
clone size: .
D gene: TRBD1

CDR3 protein: CASSAGASEEQYF
CDR3 DNA: TGTGCCAGTTCCGCCGGGGCCTCAGAGGAGCAGTACTTC
V gene: TRBV7-3
J gene: TRBJ2-7
clone size: .
D gene: .

CDR3 protein: CASSPQGGGTYEQYF
CDR3 DNA: TGTGCCAGCAGTCCACAGGGCGGAGGCACCTACGAGCAGTACTTC
V gene: TRBV6-5
J gene: TRBJ2-7
clone size: .
D gene: .

CDR3 protein: CSVGQGTGISYGYTF
CDR3 DNA: TGCAGCGTTGGACAGGGTACGGGGATCAGCTATGGCTACACCTTC
V gene: TRBV29-1
J gene: TRBJ1-2
clone size: once
D gene: TRBD1

CDR3 protein: CASSWDIGGYEQYF
CDR3 DNA: TGTGCCAGCAGTTGGGACATTGGGGGCTACGAGCAGTACTTC
V gene: TRBV28
J gene: TRBJ2-7
clone size: .
D gene: .